One sample yielded the 19 T cell receptor beta chains listed below, sequenced in a study of low-dose radiotherapy and immunotherapy resistance in tumors. Time point given: after trial treatment. Treatment denoted: LDRT plus nivolumab, ipilimumab, low-dose cyclophosphamide and aspirin (RACIN trial). Gene-specific TRAV and TRBV primers were used for first-strand cDNA, covering alpha and beta chains. The authors ran 15 to 20 PCR cycles to amplify TCRs with a constant-region primer and V-primer adapter. TCRdb independently ran MiXCR on the reads; one entry per CDR3 protein. This table holds roughly 100,000 distinct CDR3 sequences, roughly 19% found once. The input for sequencing was PBMCs, taken after low-dose radiotherapy plus immunotherapy. The receptors shown here come from a female donor with ovarian cancer.

This clonotype was recorded at least ten times. V is TRBV5-6 and J is TRBJ1-4, with D unresolved. This CDR3 region has 13 residues. Trimming stripped 0 bases from V and 8 bases from J, with 8 bases between. CDR1 and CDR2 (germline): SGHDT, YYEEEE. CDR3 residues: CASSLGGYEKLFF. CDR3 in DNA: TGTGCCAGCAGCTTGGGGGGTTACGAAAAACTGTTTTTT. Based on the CDR3 plus reference TRBV5-6 and TRBJ1-4, the full variable domain is DAGVTQSPTHLIKTRGQQVTLRCSPKSGHDTVSWYQQALGQGPQFIFQYYEEEERQRGNFPDRFSGHQFPNYSSELNVNALLLGDSALYLCASSLGGYEKLFFGSGTQLSVL.

This clonotype was counted at least ten times. CDR3 sequence reads: CASSLESGRGTYNEQFF. CDR3 nucleotide sequence: TGTGCCAGCAGCTTAGAAAGCGGGAGAGGGACCTACAATGAGCAGTTCTTC. The gene calls are TRBV11-3 and TRBJ2-1; 8 bases line up with TRBD2. J was trimmed by 2 bases and V by 0 bases; bases with no gene match: 6. Germline V gene lookup returns CDR1 SGHNT and CDR2 YENEEA. The CDR3 runs to 17 residues. Supplemented by reference TRBV11-3 and TRBJ2-1, the full variable domain reads EAGVVQSPRYKIIEKKQPVAFWCNPISGHNTLYWYLQNLGQGPELLIRYENEEAVDDSQLPKDRFSAERLKGVDSTLKIQPAELGDSAVYLCASSLESGRGTYNEQFFGPGTRLTVL.

There are many counts of this clonotype. For the CDR3, the DNA is TGTGCCAGCAGTGTGTGGGACAGGGTGTCATTCTTT. Amino acids: CASSVWDRVSFF. This sequence joins TRBV6-1 and TRBJ1-1, with 9 bases that match TRBD1. There are 12 residues in the CDR3. V trimming: 4 bases; J trimming: 14 bases; junction bases outside the gene matches: 8. The V gene's germline CDR1 is MNHNS and CDR2 SASEGT.

This clonotype has at least ten counts. The CDR3 nucleotides read TGTGCCAGTTCGTCGCCCGGAGGCGGCTACACCTTC. It encodes CASSSPGGGYTF. The V gene is TRBV19, the J gene TRBJ1-2; D gene unclear. Germline values: CDR1 LNHDA, CDR2 SQIVND (reference sequence). Trimming shortened V by 8 bases and J by 8 bases, and 15 bases separated the two germline ends. The CDR3 has 12 amino acids.

V usage is TRBV12-3 or TRBV12-4 and J usage is TRBJ1-3, with 8 bases identical to TRBD1. The CDR3 length is 17 residues. V was clipped by 5 bases and J by 1 base; unmatched bases: 10. As DNA, the CDR3 is TGTGCCAGCAGTCCGCGGACAGGGACGGGGTCTGGAAACACCATATATTTT. Translation: CASSPRTGTGSGNTIYF.

This clonotype has at least ten counts. V usage is TRBV27 and J usage is TRBJ1-4, with D hard to call. The CDR3 covers 17 residues. Germline V gene lookup returns CDR1 MNHEY and CDR2 SMNVEV (reference sequence). Trimming shortened V by 6 bases and J by 0 bases, and 17 bases separated the two germline ends. The CDR3 DNA reads as TGTGCCAGCAGCCCCTACGTGTTTACTGCAACTAATGAAAAACTGTTTTTT. This translates into CASSPYVFTATNEKLFF.

The table lists this clonotype with many counts. A far larger clone is one base from this, pointing to a likely read error. This chain connects TRBV12-3 or TRBV12-4 to TRBJ2-7, with unresolved D. This CDR3 contains 11 residues. V shed 8 bases and J shed 7 bases, with 12 bases lying between them. The CDR3 loop reads CASSIVNEQYF. The DNA of the CDR3 is TGTGCCAGCTCCATAGTAAATGAGCAGTACTTC.

Only a few counts were recorded for this clonotype. CDR3 bases: TGCGCCAGCAGCCCGCTCGGACAGCAAAATGAGCAGTTCTTC. This codes for CASSPLGQQNEQFF. The rearrangement joins TRBV5-1 to TRBJ2-1; weak D call: TRBD1 (6 bases). The ends were cut back, 4 bases at V and 7 bases at J, with 15 bases in the middle. The CDR3 is made up of 14 amino acids. Per germline, CDR1 SGHRS and CDR2 YFSETQ.

The genes are TRBV28 and TRBJ2-2; 13 bases align to TRBD2. Germline trimming cut 5 bases from V and 2 bases from J; bases unmatched to any gene: 2. The CDR3 covers 16 residues. From germline, CDR1 is MDHEN and CDR2 SYDVKM. Written as DNA, the CDR3 is TGTGCCAGCAGTGGGGGACTAGCGGGAAACACCGGGGAGCTGTTTTTT. The encoded protein is CASSGGLAGNTGELFF.

This clonotype has at least ten counts. The chain is built from TRBV9 and TRBJ2-5; D not resolved. This CDR3 contains 15 residues. The germline V and J ends were trimmed by 1 base and 1 base, with 11 bases remaining between them. Germline V gives CDR1 SGDLS, CDR2 YYNGEE. In DNA, the CDR3 is TGTGCCAGCAGCGTAAATGTTGGGCCCCAAGAGACCCAGTACTTC. It specifies CASSVNVGPQETQYF.

There are many counts of this clonotype. This chain uses TRBV7-9 with TRBJ1-2, with D uncertain. CDR3 size: 16 residues. Germline-derived CDR1 and CDR2 are SEHNR and FQNEAQ (reference sequence). The V and J ends lost 6 bases and 4 bases respectively, with 21 bases between them. CDR3 nucleotides: TGTGCCAGCAGACCGTCAGGAATGGGAGCCTTCTATGGCTACACCTTC. This codes for CASRPSGMGAFYGYTF.

This clonotype was found many times. The rearrangement joins TRBV7-2 to TRBJ2-5; 13 nucleotides agree with TRBD2. Trimming removed 5 bases from V and 5 bases from J; junction bases left unmatched: 14. CDR1 and CDR2 (germline): SGHTA, FQGNSA. The CDR3 has 18 amino acids. CDR3 coding DNA: TGTGCCAGCAGCAAAATACTAGCGGGGGGGATGTTGGGTGAGACCCAGTACTTC. Residues: CASSKILAGGMLGETQYF. Full variable domain (remainder filled in from reference TRBV7-2 and TRBJ2-5): GAGVSQSPSNKVTEKGKDVELRCDPISGHTALYWYRQSLGQGLEFLIYFQGNSAPDKSGLPSDRFSAERTGGSVSTLTIQRTQQEDSAVYLCASSKILAGGMLGETQYFGPGTRLLVL.

This clonotype was picked up many times. The chain combines TRBV6-2 or TRBV6-3 with TRBJ1-1; D is uncertain. V lost 5 bases and J lost 4, with 8 bases in between. The V gene's germline CDR1 is MNHEY and CDR2 SVGEGT. The CDR3 loop spans 12 amino acids. The CDR3, as DNA: TGTGCCAGCAGTCCAGAGGTCACTGAAGCTTTCTTT. Its protein product is CASSPEVTEAFF.

The J gene is TRBJ2-3, the V gene TRBV25-1, with 8 bases fitting TRBD2. From germline, CDR1 is MGHDK and CDR2 SYGVNS. The CDR3 spans 17 residues. Germline trimming cut 2 bases from V and 6 bases from J; bases unmatched to any gene: 13. The CDR3 protein is CASSELPGGANVDTQYF. The CDR3 nucleotides read TGTGCCAGCAGTGAACTCCCGGGAGGGGCCAACGTGGATACGCAGTATTTT.

This clonotype was counted at least ten times. The chain has TRBV28 and TRBJ1-2, with D maybe TRBD1 (6 bases). The CDR3 has 14 amino acids. V was trimmed by 3 bases and J by 8 bases, leaving 16 bases between them. Germline V gene data show CDR1 as MDHEN and CDR2 as SYDVKM. The CDR3 nucleotides read TGTGCCAGCAGTTTTGCACAGGGAAGGAGGGGCTACACCTTC. This encodes CASSFAQGRRGYTF.

This clonotype was detected many times. This sequence joins TRBV12-3 or TRBV12-4 and TRBJ1-3, with TRBD1 identical over 7 bases. The CDR3 contains 14 residues. Trimming removed 2 bases from V and 4 bases from J; junction bases left unmatched: 2. CDR3 sequence: CASSLKGQGNTIYF. As DNA, the CDR3 is TGTGCCAGCAGTTTAAAGGGACAGGGAAACACCATATATTTT.

Many counts were recorded for this clonotype. The V gene is TRBV2, the J gene TRBJ2-4; 7 bases align to TRBD2. After removal of 5 bases from V and 0 bases from J, the junction contained 10 bases not matched to a gene. The V gene's germline CDR1 is SNHLY and CDR2 FYNNEI. The CDR3 length is 17 residues. CDR3 region: CASSHEVGGIAKNIQYF. The CDR3 DNA is TGTGCCAGCAGTCACGAAGTCGGGGGGATAGCCAAAAACATTCAGTACTTC.

There are many counts of this clonotype. The chain uses TRBV5-4 and TRBJ2-2; no reliable D call. CDR1 is SGHNT, CDR2 YYREEE, per germline (reference sequence). V was pared by 4 bases and J by 0 bases, with 13 bases between. The CDR3 totals 16 residues. The CDR3 DNA reads TGTGCCAGCAGCCGACTGGACCGAACGAACACCGGGGAGCTGTTTTTT. This translates into CASSRLDRTNTGELFF.

This clonotype is a singleton in its sample. This rearrangement joins TRBV4-3 to TRBJ2-2; D gene unclear. This CDR3 contains 15 residues. Germline V CDR1 and CDR2: LGHNA, YSLEER. V lost 3 bases and J lost 1, with 9 bases in between. CDR3 protein: CASSHEIKNTGELFF. The CDR3 nucleotides are TGCGCCAGCAGCCATGAGATAAAGAACACCGGGGAGCTGTTTTTT.